Listed below are T cell receptor beta chains from one sample, sequenced in a study of T cells in narcolepsy. Some clones are missing from TCRdb's copy, which holds only in-frame ones; the method was immunoSEQ multiplex PCR. The sample holds about 25,000 clones, 70% to 85% seen once. The sequenced material came from CD45RA- memory CD4+ T cells from PBMCs. Receptors originate from a human donor with narcolepsy. Both conserved end residues are part of each CDR3. D genes are given only for firm matches. Size is stated for part of the rows, as once, few or many counts, or as a class when the clone is expanded.

-	TRBV6-1	once	TRBJ1-1	TGTGCCAGCACTGGGACCATGAACACTGAAGCTTTCTTT	CASTGTMNTEAFF
TRBD1	TRBV11-2	few	TRBJ2-7	TGTGCCAGCAGCTCCCTATCCGGACAGGGGACCTACGAGCAGTACTTC	CASSSLSGQGTYEQYF
-	TRBV7-8	-	TRBJ2-7	TGTGCCAGCAGCTTATATTTGGGGGGCGAAGCCTACGAGCAGTACTTC	CASSLYLGGEAYEQYF
-	TRBV27	-	TRBJ1-6	TGTGCCAGCAGTCGACAGTATAATTCACCCCTCCACTTT	CASSRQYNSPLHF
-	TRBV30	-	TRBJ1-5	TGTGCCTGGCGCCTACAGGGTGTGGAGGATCAGCCCCAGCATTTT	CAWRLQGVEDQPQHF
-	TRBV4-1	few	TRBJ2-3	TGCGCCAGCAGCCAAGAGCTAGCTCACGTCAAGAAAAATACGCAGTATTTT	CASSQELAHVKKNTQYF
TRBD2	TRBV27	-	TRBJ2-2	TGTGCCAGCAGTTTCACTAGCGGGACCGGGGAGCTGTTTTTT	CASSFTSGTGELFF
-	TRBV19	few	TRBJ1-5	TGTGCCAGTAGTATAATAACGTCCAATCAGCCCCAGCATTTT	CASSIITSNQPQHF
-	TRBV5-4	-	TRBJ2-7	TGTGCCAGCAGCGCCCGAGGACAAGCCTACGAGCAGTACTTC	CASSARGQAYEQYF
-	TRBV2	-	TRBJ2-7	TGTGCCAGTCGGGGGAGCTCCTACGAGCAGTACTTC	CASRGSSYEQYF
TRBD1	TRBV4-2	-	TRBJ1-1	TGTGCCAGCAGCCAAGAGTTAGGGACAGGGGGCCGGAGAACTGAAGCTTTCTTT	CASSQELGTGGRRTEAFF
-	TRBV18	-	TRBJ1-1	TGTGCCAGCTCCCAGGGGTCAGACACTGAAGCTTTCTTT	CASSQGSDTEAFF
TRBD1	TRBV6-1	-	TRBJ1-1	TGTGCCAGCAGTGAACTGCAGGGGGCGCCAACTGAAGCTTTCTTT	CASSELQGAPTEAFF
-	TRBV27	-	TRBJ2-3	TGTGCCAGCAGTTTATGGGGGAGAGTCAGCACAGATACGCAGTATTTT	CASSLWGRVSTDTQYF
-	TRBV5-5	-	TRBJ1-2	TGTGCCAGCAGCTCGGATCAACAGTTGAGCTATGGCTACACCTTC	CASSSDQQLSYGYTF
-	TRBV19	-	TRBJ1-2	TGTGCCAGTGCGGCCAGATATGGCTACACCTTC	CASAARYGYTF
-	TRBV5-8	-	TRBJ2-2	TGTGCCAGCAGCCCTAGGCAGGGAGGTTTCACGGAGCTGTTTTTT	CASSPRQGGFTELFF
TRBD1	TRBV7-8	few	TRBJ1-3	TGTGCCAGCAGCAGGAACAACAGGGGAGCTGGAAACACCATATATTTT	CASSRNNRGAGNTIYF
-	TRBV7-2	-	TRBJ1-1	TGTGCCAGCAGCCAAACAGGTTTGTCTGAAGCTTTCTTT	CASSQTGLSEAFF
TRBD2	TRBV13	once	TRBJ2-7	TGTGCCAGCAGCTTAGATCGAGCGGGAGTCACCCGAGAGCAGTACTTC	CASSLDRAGVTREQYF
-	TRBV7-9	-	TRBJ1-2	TGTGCCAGCAGCAACAGGGACTATGGCTACACCTTC	CASSNRDYGYTF
-	TRBV6-4	-	TRBJ1-2	TGTGCCAGCAGTGACTCGACCGATACCGGCTACACCTTC	CASSDSTDTGYTF
TRBD2	TRBV7-9	-	TRBJ2-5	TGTGCCAGCAGCTTTGCTTTCGGACTAGCGGGAGGTAGGGAGACCCAGTACTTC	CASSFAFGLAGGRETQYF
-	TRBV7-2	-	TRBJ1-2	TGTGCCAGCAGCCCCCTATTAGGGGTGCTAACTAACTATGGCTACACCTTC	CASSPLLGVLTNYGYTF
TRBD1	TRBV14	-	TRBJ2-3	TGTGCCAGCAGCACACCCGGGACAGGGGGAGATACGCAGTATTTT	CASSTPGTGGDTQYF
-	TRBV5-4	-	TRBJ1-2	TGTGCCAGCAGCTTACAGGGATCCTATGGCTACACCTTC	CASSLQGSYGYTF
TRBD2	TRBV4-2	-	TRBJ2-1	TGTGCCAGCAGCCAAGAGGGACTAGCGGGAGGGCGCTCCTACAATGAGCAGTTCTTC	CASSQEGLAGGRSYNEQFF
TRBD1	TRBV15	once	TRBJ1-5	TGTGCCACCAGCAGAGGCGACAGGGGGAATCAGCCCCAGCATTTT	CATSRGDRGNQPQHF
-	TRBV11-2	-	TRBJ2-4	TGTGCCAGTACTATTGGAGGGGGAGGCAAAAACATTCAGTACTTC	CASTIGGGGKNIQYF
-	TRBV10-1	few	TRBJ1-1	TGCGCCAGCAGTGAGTCGGGACAAAACACTGAAGCTTTCTTT	CASSESGQNTEAFF
TRBD1	TRBV7-6	-	TRBJ2-7	TGTGCCAGCAGCCCGCGGACAGGGATCTACGAGCAGTACTTC	CASSPRTGIYEQYF
-	TRBV27	-	TRBJ1-4	TGTGCCAGCAGTCCAGGACGGCTGAACCTCGAAAAACTGTTTTTT	CASSPGRLNLEKLFF
TRBD2	TRBV4-1	-	TRBJ2-4	TGCGCCAGCAGCCAAGAGGGGACTAGCCCGGCCAAAAACATTCAGTACTTC	CASSQEGTSPAKNIQYF
TRBD2	TRBV13	-	TRBJ2-5	TGTGCCAGCAGCTCTACCTTAGCGGGTATCCAAGAGACCCAGTACTTC	CASSSTLAGIQETQYF
-	TRBV11-3	-	TRBJ2-1	TGTGCCAGCAGCTCCCTCAGCAACTCCTACAATGAGCAGTTCTTC	CASSSLSNSYNEQFF
-	TRBV5-1	-	TRBJ1-2	TGCGCCAGCAGCCAACCGGGCCTCTTTAACTATGGCTACACCTTC	CASSQPGLFNYGYTF
TRBD1	TRBV9	-	TRBJ1-3	TGTGCCAGCAGCGTCGTAGGACAGGGGGCCGGTCGAGGGAACACCATATATTTT	CASSVVGQGAGRGNTIYF
-	TRBV28	-	TRBJ1-1	TGTGCCAGCGACTCAAGCGGAGAGGGCAAAGCTTTCTTT	CASDSSGEGKAFF
-	TRBV19	-	TRBJ1-5	TGTGCCAGTAGTAACAGGCGGGGCAATCAGCCCCAGCATTTT	CASSNRRGNQPQHF
TRBD1	TRBV27	-	TRBJ1-2	TGTGCCAGCAGGAAGACAGGGGGCGCAAATGGAGGCTACACCTTC	CASRKTGGANGGYTF
TRBD1	TRBV7-9	-	TRBJ2-2	TGTGCCAGCAGAAAACAGGGGGTGAACACCGGGGAGCTGTTTTTT	CASRKQGVNTGELFF
-	TRBV10-3	-	TRBJ2-2	TGTGCCATCAGTGAGTCCGTAGGAGTCGGGGAGCTGTTTTTT	CAISESVGVGELFF
-	TRBV27	-	TRBJ2-2	TGTGCCAGCAGTATCCAGGGAGCAGTGAACACCGGGGAGCTGTTTTTT	CASSIQGAVNTGELFF
TRBD2	TRBV5-6	few	TRBJ2-7	TGTGCCAGCAGCACTGGCGGGGGGCGCGGGCTCCGAGAGCAGTACTTC	CASSTGGGRGLREQYF
TRBD2	TRBV2	-	TRBJ2-5	TGTGCCAGCAGGAAGGGTGCTAGCGGGAGGCGGGAGACCCAGTACTTC	CASRKGASGRRETQYF
-	TRBV2	-	TRBJ1-5	TGTGCCAGCACGGGACCGAATAGCAATCAGCCCCAGCATTTT	CASTGPNSNQPQHF